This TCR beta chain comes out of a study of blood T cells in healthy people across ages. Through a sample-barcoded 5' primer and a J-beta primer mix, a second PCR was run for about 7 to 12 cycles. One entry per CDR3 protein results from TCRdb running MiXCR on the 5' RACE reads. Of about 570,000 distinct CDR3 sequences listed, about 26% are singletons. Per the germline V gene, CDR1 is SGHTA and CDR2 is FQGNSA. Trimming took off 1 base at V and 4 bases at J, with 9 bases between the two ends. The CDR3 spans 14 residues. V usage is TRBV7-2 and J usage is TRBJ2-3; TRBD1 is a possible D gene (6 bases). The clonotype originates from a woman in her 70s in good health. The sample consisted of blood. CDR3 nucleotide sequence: TGTGCCAGCAGCTTAGACAGGGCAGCAGATACGCAGTATTTT. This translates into CASSLDRAADTQYF.